The present TCR beta chain was sequenced within a study of blood T cell repertoires in COVID-19. In the study overall: PBMCs, B-cell-depleted T cells, or T cells were the source of the cDNA or gDNA that made up the material.

Clones were sequenced by immunoSEQ multiplex PCR, and TCRdb holds only the in-frame ones, with some missing. The data contain roughly 73,000 clones, around three quarters of them seen just once; the ten biggest clones take up 15% to 18%. The CDR3 is made up of 13 amino acids. Germline V gene data show CDR1 as SGHNT and CDR2 as YENEEA. The junction had 1 base not matched to a gene; V was cut back by 1 base and J by 5 bases. This clone was recorded only once. This sequence originates from a human donor in a cohort sampled during active COVID-19. Sequencing used peripheral blood. V gene TRBV11-3 combines with J gene TRBJ2-7, with 8 nucleotides matching TRBD1. CDR3 sequence (DNA): TGTGCCAGCAGCTTAGTACAGGGGGACGAGCAGTACTTC. Its protein product is CASSLVQGDEQYF.